Following are 3 T cell receptor beta chains from one sample sequenced in a study of T cell responses to AZD1222 COVID-19 vaccine. TCRdb keeps only in-frame clones here, not all; method: immunoSEQ multiplex PCR. Here the sample spans roughly 150,000 clones, approximately 90% being singletons. The source was peripheral blood, collected on day 0 of AZD1222 vaccination. Every receptor here comes from an adult in good health.

This clone appeared a few times. V and J are TRBV19 and TRBJ2-7, with D unresolved. Germline values: CDR1 LNHDA, CDR2 SQIVND (reference sequence). This CDR3 spans 12 amino acids. V lost 1 base and J 6 bases, leaving 7 bases between the germline ends. Here the CDR3 DNA reads TGTGCCAGTAGTATAGGGGCTGGCGAGCAGTACTTC. It translates to CASSIGAGEQYF.

A word on this clone: A much larger clonotype is one base distant, so this may be a read error. The chain carries TRBV6-5 and TRBJ2-3, with no clear D. The germline V gene has CDR1 MNHEY and CDR2 SVGAGI. Deletions cut 6 bases from V and 5 bases from J, with 9 bases between. The CDR3 is 12 amino acids. The DNA of the CDR3 is TGTGCCAGCAGGGATCTAGGAGATACGCAGTATTTT. It is translated as CASRDLGDTQYF.

The rearrangement joins TRBV10-2 to TRBJ2-1; 7 nucleotides agree with TRBD2. The CDR3 has 17 residues. With 0 bases clipped from V and 7 bases from J, the junction kept 12 bases outside the gene matches. Germline-derived CDR1 and CDR2 are WSHSY and SAAADI. For the CDR3, the DNA is TGCGCCAGCAGTGAGTCTTACGGGACTACCTCTCATAATGAGCAGTTCTTC. Its translation is CASSESYGTTSHNEQFF.